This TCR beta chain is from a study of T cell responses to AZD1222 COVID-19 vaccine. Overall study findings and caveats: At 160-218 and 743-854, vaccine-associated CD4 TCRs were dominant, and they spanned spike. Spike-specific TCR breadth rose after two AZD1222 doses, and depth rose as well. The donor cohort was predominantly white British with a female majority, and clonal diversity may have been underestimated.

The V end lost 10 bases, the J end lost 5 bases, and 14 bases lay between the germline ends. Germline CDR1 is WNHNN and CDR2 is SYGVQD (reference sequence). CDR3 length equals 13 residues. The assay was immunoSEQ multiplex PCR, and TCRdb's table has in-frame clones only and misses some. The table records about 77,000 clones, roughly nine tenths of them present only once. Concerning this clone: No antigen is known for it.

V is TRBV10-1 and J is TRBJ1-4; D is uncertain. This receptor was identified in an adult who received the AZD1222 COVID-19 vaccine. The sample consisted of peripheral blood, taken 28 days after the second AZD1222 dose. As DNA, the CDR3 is TGCGCCACCCCGCTGGTGACGAATGAAAAACTGTTTTTT. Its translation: CATPLVTNEKLFF.